This T cell receptor (beta chain) was obtained from a study of blood T cells in healthy people across ages. This clonotype turned up a few times. The CDR3 has 17 amino acids. The germline V and J ends were trimmed by 5 bases and 2 bases, with 19 bases remaining between them. Germline CDR1 is SGHAT and CDR2 is FQNNGV. A J-beta primer mix and a sample-barcoded 5' primer were used in a second PCR of about 7 to 12 cycles. TCRdb redid the calling of the 5' RACE reads with MiXCR, one entry per CDR3 protein. This table has 550,000 to 750,000 distinct CDR3 sequences, under 25% appearing once. The source material was blood. This receptor was identified in a man aged 70 or older in good health. V gene TRBV11-2 combines with J gene TRBJ2-4; TRBD2 might be the D (6 bases). DNA of the CDR3: TGTGCCAGCAGCCGTTCGGGAGACCATGGACCCAAAAACATTCAGTACTTC. Amino acid sequence: CASSRSGDHGPKNIQYF.